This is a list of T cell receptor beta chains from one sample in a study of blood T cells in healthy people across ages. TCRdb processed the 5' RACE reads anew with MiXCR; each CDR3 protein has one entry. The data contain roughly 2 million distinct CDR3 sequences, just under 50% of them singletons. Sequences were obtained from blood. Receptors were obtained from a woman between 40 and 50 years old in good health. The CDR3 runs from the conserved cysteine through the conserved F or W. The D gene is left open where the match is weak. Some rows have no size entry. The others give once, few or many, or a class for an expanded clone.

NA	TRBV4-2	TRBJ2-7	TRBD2	CASSQDGTSKAYEQYF	TGTGCCAGCAGCCAAGACGGGACTAGTAAAGCCTACGAGCAGTACTTC
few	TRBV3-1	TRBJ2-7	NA	CASSLKFGTPEQYF	TGTGCCAGCAGCCTAAAGTTCGGGACTCCTGAGCAGTACTTC
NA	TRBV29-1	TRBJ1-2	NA	CSAGGGNGYTF	TGCAGCGCCGGGGGGGGGAATGGCTACACCTTC
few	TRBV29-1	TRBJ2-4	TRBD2	CSVDLGLGLAKNIQYF	TGCAGCGTTGACCTCGGACTAGGCCTAGCCAAAAACATTCAGTACTTC
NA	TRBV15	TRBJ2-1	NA	CATSVSVPLYNEQFF	TGTGCCACCAGCGTAAGCGTCCCACTCTACAATGAGCAGTTCTTC
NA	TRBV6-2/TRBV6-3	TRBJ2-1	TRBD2	CASSGLAGAPYNEQFF	TGTGCCAGCAGCGGACTAGCGGGGGCCCCGTACAATGAGCAGTTCTTC
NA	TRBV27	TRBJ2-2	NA	CASSSSDHFTGELFF	NA
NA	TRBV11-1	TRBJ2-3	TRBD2	CASSLGTSAVDTQYF	TGTGCCAGCAGCCTGGGGACTAGCGCGGTAGATACGCAGTATTTT
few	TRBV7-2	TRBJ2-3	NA	CASSFETGGTGTDTQYF	TGTGCCAGCAGCTTCGAGACGGGGGGCACTGGCACAGATACGCAGTATTTT
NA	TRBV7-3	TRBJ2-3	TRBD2	CASSLGLDNQDTQYF	TGTGCCAGCAGCTTGGGACTAGATAATCAAGATACGCAGTATTTT
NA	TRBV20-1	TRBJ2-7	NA	CSAVRGSLDEQYF	TGCAGTGCTGTACGGGGTAGTCTCGACGAGCAGTACTTC
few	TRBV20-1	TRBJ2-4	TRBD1	CSARADRGSGDGKNIQYF	TGCAGTGCTAGAGCCGACAGGGGGAGCGGAGATGGCAAAAACATTCAGTACTTC
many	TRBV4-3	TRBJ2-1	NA	CASSQSSYNEQFF	TGCGCCAGCAGCCAATCCTCCTACAATGAGCAGTTCTTC
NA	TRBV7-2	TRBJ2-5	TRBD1	CASSLWDSPQETQYF	TGTGCCAGCAGCCTCTGGGACAGCCCTCAAGAGACCCAGTACTTC
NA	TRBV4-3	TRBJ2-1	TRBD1	CASSRLDLGQGIANEQFF	TGCGCCAGCAGCCGTTTAGACTTGGGACAGGGCATTGCCAATGAGCAGTTCTTC
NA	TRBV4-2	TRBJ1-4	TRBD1	CASSPGSAGGNEKLFF	TGTGCCAGCAGCCCGGGTTCGGCAGGGGGCAATGAAAAACTGTTTTTT
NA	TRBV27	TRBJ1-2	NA	CASRRSSNYGYTF	TGTGCCAGCAGACGGTCCTCTAACTATGGCTACACCTTC
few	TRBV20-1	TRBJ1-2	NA	CSASYRPNYGYTF	TGCAGTGCTAGCTACAGGCCAAACTATGGCTACACCTTC
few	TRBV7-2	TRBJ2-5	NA	CASSLPPRRRGETQYF	TGTGCCAGCAGCTTACCCCCCCGTAGACGGGGGGAGACCCAGTACTTC
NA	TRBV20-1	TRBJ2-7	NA	CSASVLSYEQYF	TGCAGTGCTAGTGTACTCTCCTACGAGCAGTACTTC
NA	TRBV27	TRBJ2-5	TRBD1	CASSQPGQGGETQYF	TGTGCCAGCAGTCAACCGGGACAGGGCGGCGAGACCCAGTACTTC
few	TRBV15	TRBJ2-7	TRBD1	CATGGQGVYEQYF	TGTGCCACAGGGGGACAGGGGGTTTACGAGCAGTACTTC
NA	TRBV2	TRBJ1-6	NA	CASMRVRGFDSPLHF	TGTGCCAGCATGCGAGTTAGGGGTTTCGATTCACCCCTCCACTTT
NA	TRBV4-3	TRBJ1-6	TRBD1	CASSQGRGQGYNSPLHF	TGCGCCAGCAGCCAAGGAAGGGGACAGGGGTATAATTCACCCCTCCACTTT
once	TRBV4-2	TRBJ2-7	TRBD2	CASSQELAGSYEQYF	TGTGCCAGCAGCCAAGAACTAGCGGGTTCCTACGAGCAGTACTTC
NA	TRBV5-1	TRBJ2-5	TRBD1	CASSIGTAGNEQYF	TGCGCCAGCAGTATAGGGACAGCTGGTAATGAGCAGTACTTC
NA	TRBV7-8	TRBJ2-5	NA	CASSLEGLAFSMETQYF	TGTGCCAGCAGCTTAGAGGGTCTAGCATTCTCCATGGAGACCCAGTACTTC
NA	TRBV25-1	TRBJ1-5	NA	CASSEWGGSNQPQHF	TGTGCCAGCAGTGAATGGGGGGGGAGCAATCAGCCCCAGCATTTT
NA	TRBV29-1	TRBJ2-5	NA	CGVVWGETQYF	TGCGGCGTTGTGTGGGGAGAGACCCAGTACTTC
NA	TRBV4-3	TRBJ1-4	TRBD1	CASSQVTGQGNEKLFF	TGCGCCAGCAGCCAAGTAACGGGACAGGGGAATGAAAAACTGTTTTTT
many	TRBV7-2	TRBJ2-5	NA	CASSPVRETQYF	TGTGCCAGCAGTCCAGTCCGCGAGACCCAGTACTTC
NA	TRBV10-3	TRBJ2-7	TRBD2	CAIRGTTSSNEQYF	TGTGCCATCAGAGGGACTACCTCAAGCAACGAGCAGTACTTC
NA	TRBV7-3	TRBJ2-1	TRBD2	CASRASGGRQDEQFF	TGTGCCAGCAGGGCTAGCGGGGGGCGGCAGGATGAGCAGTTCTTC
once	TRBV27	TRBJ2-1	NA	CASSSPSSSYNEQFF	TGTGCCAGCAGTTCCCCTAGTAGCTCCTACAATGAGCAGTTCTTC
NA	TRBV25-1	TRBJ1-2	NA	CASSERGSYGYTF	TGTGCCAGCAGTGAAAGGGGGAGCTATGGCTACACCTTC
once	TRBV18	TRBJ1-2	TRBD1	CASSLGTVADYGYTF	TGTGCCAGCTCACTCGGGACAGTTGCTGACTATGGCTACACCTTC
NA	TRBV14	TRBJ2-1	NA	CATPTRGLDEQFF	TGTGCCACGCCTACACGGGGTCTCGATGAGCAGTTCTTC
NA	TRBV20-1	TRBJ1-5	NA	CSARFANSNQPQHF	TGCAGTGCTAGATTTGCGAATAGCAATCAGCCCCAGCATTTT